This T cell receptor (beta chain) was captured by sequencing in a study of T cell responses to AZD1222 COVID-19 vaccine. Across the study: Second-dose recipients at about 4 or about 12 weeks were treated as one pooled group. General study findings and limits: Targeting of unmutated variant regions was reportedly seen in nearly half of spike-specific TCRs. Spike-wide coverage was observed for vaccine-associated CD4 TCRs, with dominant responses at 160-218 and 743-854.

Trimming removed 6 bases from V and 3 bases from J, with 16 bases in between. Germline values: CDR1 KGHSH, CDR2 LQKENI. CDR3 length: 15 amino acids. As concerns this clone: Its antigen is currently unknown.

Sequenced by immunoSEQ multiplex PCR; TCRdb stores in-frame clones only, minus some. The repertoire holds 100,000 to 150,000 clones, with about nine tenths as singletons. Sequencing was performed on peripheral blood, taken on day 0 of AZD1222 vaccination. This chain connects TRBV18 to TRBJ2-3, with D maybe TRBD1 (6 bases). The origin of this receptor is an adult in good health. This CDR3 is CASSTGVGTTDTQYF. The CDR3 coding sequence is TGTGCCAGCTCGACAGGAGTAGGAACAACAGATACGCAGTATTTT.